A single sample gave rise to the 21 T cell receptor beta chains below, sequenced in a study of human T cells and chemical hapten exposure. Regarding time point: patch test 3, about 24 weeks after DPC sensitization. Treatment of the sample: therapeutic diphenylcyclopropenone sensitization with weekly scalp DPC. TCRdb re-called the RACE reads with MiXCR, one entry per CDR3 protein. The table shows tens of thousands of distinct CDR3 sequences, with approximately 9.9% occurring only once. This specimen consisted of whole blood, obtained in connection with sensitization to the hapten diphenylcyclopropenone (DPC). These receptors all come from a woman between 40 and 50 years old with alopecia areata. Some clones in this sample may be carry-over from other donors' samples.

This clonotype was seen at least ten times. The chain combines TRBV24-1 with TRBJ2-7; D is ambiguous. The V and J ends lost 3 bases and 9 bases respectively, with 14 bases between them. This CDR3 comprises 13 residues. Germline loops: CDR1 KGHDR, CDR2 SFDVKD. CDR3: CATSDPRTRGQYF. CDR3 nucleotide sequence: TGTGCCACCAGTGATCCACGGACCCGAGGGCAGTACTTC.

This clonotype was found a few times. This chain joins TRBV6-1 and TRBJ2-2, with 7 bases identical to TRBD1. CDR1 is MNHNS, CDR2 SASEGT, per germline. With 5 bases clipped from V and 3 bases from J, the junction kept 6 bases outside the gene matches. CDR3 size: 15 residues. The CDR3 loop is CASSRAGGYTGELFF. The CDR3 DNA reads TGTGCCAGCAGTCGAGCAGGGGGTTACACCGGGGAGCTGTTTTTT.

This clonotype was picked up a small number of times. The chain has TRBV14 and TRBJ2-5, with unresolved D. The CDR3 runs 18 residues. Germline lookup yields CDR1 SGHDN and CDR2 FVKESK. V lost 1 base, J lost 5 bases, and 23 bases lay in between. The CDR3 DNA sequence: TGTGCCAGCAGCCAAGCCCCCGGTGATGTGACCCAACACGAGACCCAGTACTTC. Amino acids: CASSQAPGDVTQHETQYF.

This chain uses TRBV2 with TRBJ1-1, with D hard to call. CDR1 SNHLY and CDR2 FYNNEI come from the germline V gene. The CDR3 contains 12 residues. V lost 7 bases, J lost 5 bases, and 11 bases lay in between. CDR3 in amino acids: CASTPYWTEAFF. The DNA of the CDR3 is TGTGCCAGCACCCCTTATTGGACTGAAGCTTTCTTT.

This clonotype has just a few counts. The CDR3 bases are TGCGCCAGCAGCGGGTGGACCGGCCAAGAGACCCAGTACTTC. It is translated as CASSGWTGQETQYF. The chain has TRBV5-1 and TRBJ2-5; D gene unclear. V lost 4 bases, J lost 1 base, and 11 bases lay in between. Germline CDR1 reads SGHRS; CDR2 reads YFSETQ. This CDR3 region has 14 residues. The entire variable domain, with the rest obtained from reference TRBV5-1 and TRBJ2-5, is as follows: KAGVTQTPRYLIKTRGQQVTLSCSPISGHRSVSWYQQTPGQGLQFLFEYFSETQRNKGNFPGRFSGRQFSNSRSEMNVSTLELGDSALYLCASSGWTGQETQYFGPGTRLLVL.

This clonotype was seen more than once but under ten times. This chain connects TRBV28 to TRBJ2-3; possibly TRBD2 for D (6 bases). V was shortened by 10 bases and J by 6 bases, with 8 bases between the two germline ends. Germline V gene data show CDR1 as MDHEN and CDR2 as SYDVKM. The CDR3 has 10 amino acids. Written as DNA, the CDR3 is TGTGCCATCCGGGGGGATACGCAGTATTTT. Translation gives CAIRGDTQYF.

The chain carries TRBV28 and TRBJ1-3; no firm D call. The CDR3 sequence is 15 residues long. Germline lookup yields CDR1 MDHEN and CDR2 SYDVKM. V was shortened by 6 bases and J by 0 bases, with 12 bases between the two germline ends. The CDR3 sequence is CASSFSQSSGNTIYF. The CDR3 DNA follows: TGTGCCAGCAGCTTCTCACAGAGCTCTGGAAACACCATATATTTT.

This clonotype has ten or more counts. This chain links TRBV6-2 or TRBV6-3 with TRBJ1-1; 9 bases map to TRBD1. The CDR3 runs to 15 residues. V lost 0 bases to trimming and J lost 11 bases; unmatched junction nucleotides: 10. Germline values: CDR1 MNHEY, CDR2 SVGEGT. The CDR3 sequence is CASSYSATGGPRAFF. The CDR3, as DNA: TGTGCCAGCAGTTACTCGGCGACAGGGGGACCCCGGGCTTTCTTT.

The V call is TRBV7-9, the J call TRBJ1-4, with TRBD1 identical over 8 bases. The length of the CDR3 is 14 residues. From germline, CDR1 is SEHNR and CDR2 FQNEAQ (reference sequence). The junction had 6 bases not matched to a gene; V was cut back by 5 bases and J by 7 bases. CDR3 region: CASSQGQGSEKLFF. CDR3 DNA sequence: TGTGCCAGCAGCCAAGGACAGGGCAGTGAAAAACTGTTTTTT.

This clonotype has ten or more counts. The rearrangement uses TRBV7-9 and TRBJ1-2, with TRBD1 as a possible D gene (5 bases). Germline lookup yields CDR1 SEHNR and CDR2 FQNEAQ (reference sequence). This CDR3 has 14 amino acids. The V and J ends lost 0 bases and 9 bases respectively, with 14 bases between them. The CDR3 region has the DNA TGTGCCAGCAGCTTAGCGCAGGGACGAGGGAGCTACACCTTC. Its translation is CASSLAQGRGSYTF.

The genes are TRBV6-1 and TRBJ1-5, with D maybe TRBD1 (5 bases). This CDR3 spans 17 amino acids. The germline V gene has CDR1 MNHNS and CDR2 SASEGT. V was trimmed by 2 bases and J by 2 bases, leaving 16 bases between them. This chain's CDR3 is CASSEFSSQAGNQPQHF. The CDR3 DNA follows: TGTGCCAGCAGTGAATTTTCTTCACAGGCCGGCAATCAGCCCCAGCATTTT.

This clonotype was seen many times. The chain employs TRBV30 and TRBJ1-1; TRBD1 might be the D (5 bases). The ends were cut back, 4 bases at V and 8 bases at J, with 14 bases in the middle. The CDR3 totals 12 residues. CDR1 and CDR2 from the germline V gene are GTSNPN and SVGIG (reference sequence). As DNA, the CDR3 is TGTGCCTGGACCCGTCGGGGGATCGAAGCTTTCTTT. This gives the protein CAWTRRGIEAFF.

The sample holds a few counts of this clonotype. This rearrangement joins TRBV7-9 to TRBJ1-5; D unclear. CDR1 is SEHNR, CDR2 FQNEAQ, per germline (reference sequence). The CDR3 contains 15 residues. V was trimmed by 5 bases and J by 5 bases, leaving 16 bases between them. CDR3: CASSPAGGRDQPQHF. Here the CDR3 DNA reads TGTGCCAGCAGCCCCGCGGGAGGGCGAGATCAGCCCCAGCATTTT.

In its sample, this clonotype was seen a few times. The rearrangement uses TRBV3-1 and TRBJ2-1; TRBD2 aligns across 7 bases. V was pared by 9 bases and J by 4 bases, with 3 bases of the junction left unmatched. Germline CDR1 and CDR2: LGHDT and YNNKEL (reference sequence). CDR3 length equals 12 residues. CDR3 DNA: TGTGCCAGTTCGGGGGGATACAATGAGCAGTTCTTC. Translation gives CASSGGYNEQFF.

This clonotype showed up many times. The chain links TRBV28 to TRBJ2-7; D gene unclear. The CDR3 is 14 residues long. Germline V gene data show CDR1 as MDHEN and CDR2 as SYDVKM. The germline V and J ends were trimmed by 3 bases and 8 bases, with 17 bases remaining between them. The CDR3 DNA sequence: TGTGCCAGCAGTTTTGGGCGGCAGCCCTTCCAGCAGTACTTC. Its translation is CASSFGRQPFQQYF.

This rearrangement joins TRBV11-1 to TRBJ2-1; D is possibly TRBD1 (5 bases). Trimming cost V 6 bases and J 10 bases, with 13 bases left between them. CDR3 length equals 12 residues. Germline lookup yields CDR1 SGHAT and CDR2 FQDESV (reference sequence). CDR3 nucleotides: TGTGCCAGCAGTGGCAGGGCTGAGGAGCAGTTCTTC. This gives the protein CASSGRAEEQFF. Based on the CDR3 plus reference TRBV11-1 and TRBJ2-1, the full variable domain is EAEVAQSPRYKITEKSQAVAFWCDPISGHATLYWYRQILGQGPELLVQFQDESVVDDSQLPKDRFSAERLKGVDSTLKIQPAELGDSAMYLCASSGRAEEQFFGPGTRLTVL.

The genes are TRBV6-5 and TRBJ2-1, with a tentative D call TRBD2 (6 bases). Germline CDR1 MNHEY, CDR2 SVGAGI. The CDR3 consists of 13 residues. Trimming left V 9 bases short and J 5 bases short, with 14 bases between. CDR3 sequence reads: CASSGVANNEQFF. As DNA, the CDR3 is TGTGCCAGTTCGGGGGTGGCGAACAATGAGCAGTTCTTC.

This rearrangement joins TRBV3-1 to TRBJ2-5; 11 bases agree with TRBD2. The CDR3 length is 13 residues. Per germline, CDR1 LGHDT and CDR2 YNNKEL (reference sequence). Trimming at V came to 8 bases and at J to 4 bases, leaving 3 bases not matched to a gene. In DNA, the CDR3 is TGTGCCAGCGGGCTAGCGGGGGGAGAGACCCAGTACTTC. The encoded protein is CASGLAGGETQYF.

The V gene is TRBV6-1, the J gene TRBJ1-2, with D possibly matching TRBD1 (6 bases). Germline CDR1 MNHNS, CDR2 SASEGT. This CDR3 spans 15 amino acids. V was shortened by 2 bases and J by 6 bases, with 16 bases between the two germline ends. The CDR3 reads CASSEIQGLVHGYTF. The CDR3 DNA reads as TGTGCCAGCAGTGAAATACAGGGACTTGTTCATGGCTACACCTTC.

This clonotype was seen a few times. The chain is built from TRBV6-5 and TRBJ1-5, with D perhaps matching TRBD1 (6 bases). The CDR3 is 14 amino acids. Germline V gene lookup returns CDR1 MNHEY and CDR2 SVGAGI. Deletions cut 6 bases from V and 5 bases from J, with 14 bases between. The CDR3 DNA is TGTGCCAGCAGCTTGGACAGCATTCATCAGCCCCAGCATTTT. It translates to CASSLDSIHQPQHF.

This clonotype was seen a few times. The chain joins TRBV30 to TRBJ1-1; a possible D gene is TRBD1 (6 bases). Germline values: CDR1 GTSNPN, CDR2 SVGIG (reference sequence). Trimming shortened V by 4 bases and J by 0 bases, and 12 bases separated the two germline ends. The CDR3 spans 14 residues. The CDR3 coding sequence is TGTGCCTGGATTAGGACAGACATGAACACTGAAGCTTTCTTT. As protein: CAWIRTDMNTEAFF.